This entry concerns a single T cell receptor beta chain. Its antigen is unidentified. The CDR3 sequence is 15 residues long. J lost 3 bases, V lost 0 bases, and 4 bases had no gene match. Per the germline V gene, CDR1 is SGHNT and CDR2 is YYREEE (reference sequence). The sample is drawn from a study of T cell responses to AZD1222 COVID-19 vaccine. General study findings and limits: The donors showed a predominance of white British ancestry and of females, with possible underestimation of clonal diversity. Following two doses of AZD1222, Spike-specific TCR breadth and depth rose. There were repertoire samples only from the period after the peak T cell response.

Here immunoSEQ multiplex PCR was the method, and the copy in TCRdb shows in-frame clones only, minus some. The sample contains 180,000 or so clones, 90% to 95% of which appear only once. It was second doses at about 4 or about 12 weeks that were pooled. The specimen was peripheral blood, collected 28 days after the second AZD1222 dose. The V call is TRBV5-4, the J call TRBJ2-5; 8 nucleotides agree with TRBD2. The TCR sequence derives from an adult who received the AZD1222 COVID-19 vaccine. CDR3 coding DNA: TGTGCCAGCAGCTTGGGACGGGAGGGGAAAGAGACCCAGTACTTC. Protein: CASSLGREGKETQYF.